This TCR beta chain emerged from a study of T cells in Graves' hyperthyroidism and ophthalmopathy (dated by TCRdb to between 2019 and 2020). Background on the whole study: Peripheral blood was sampled at the time of initial diagnosis, prior to any treatment. To identify distinguishing TCR V-J signatures, a discovery cohort of 100 or so patients was used, comprising approximately 40 with Graves' ophthalmopathy and roughly 60 with stable Graves' hyperthyroidism. Prospective prediction of ophthalmopathy was tested in an independent validation cohort consisting of 18 to 20 hyperthyroidism patients and more than 15 patients who later progressed to ophthalmopathy. For training and testing, the 80 to 100 patients in the discovery cohort were randomly divided in a 7:3 ratio. Thyroid tissue and blood T-cell repertoires from roughly six Graves' hyperthyroidism patients were also compared in the study. After blood sampling, hyperthyroidism patients were treated with methimazole at a starting dose of 30 mg daily, and ophthalmopathy patients were treated with high-dose intravenous methylprednisolone. The paper reports TCR Vbeta CDR3 sequencing of approximately 140 peripheral blood samples: approximately 43 ophthalmopathy, fewer than 80 hyperthyroidism and approximately 17 progressor patients.

Overall study outcomes, separate from this receptor: Ophthalmopathy was separated from stable hyperthyroidism by a 13 V-J signature model, with over 85% sensitivity and about 81% specificity obtained in cross-validation and 80%/75% obtained in testing. Sample size was not statistically predetermined, and investigators were not blinded to group allocation. In validation, the model predicted progression to ophthalmopathy with 60% to 71% sensitivity and around 72% specificity, a median of roughly seven months before onset. Most expanded thyroid clonotypes (frequency above 0.001) were also detected in blood, a finding suggesting that blood repertoires may reflect thyroid immune responses.

Stable Graves' hyperthyroidism was defined as the absence of progression to ophthalmopathy over 18 months of follow-up. The hyperthyroidism patients were between 18 and 65 years old and newly diagnosed, with a disease duration of less than 2 months. Exclusion was applied to patients with uncontrolled infections, other autoimmune diseases, pregnancy or lactation. Diagnoses relied on clinical symptoms, serum thyroxine and TRAb, thyroid ultrasound and orbital computed tomography. PBMCs were isolated from 10 ml of fresh peripheral blood by Ficoll-Paque density gradient centrifugation. Total RNA was extracted using Trizol reagent, and RNA quality was assessed on an Agilent 2100 Bioanalyzer. Amplification of TCR beta CDR3 regions was carried out from RNA transcripts. For the first round of RT-PCR on the TCR CDR3, the HTBI primer set was used together with the Qiagen OneStep RT-PCR kit. Libraries were constructed in a second round of multiplex PCR, after which size selection and purification were performed. Paired-end sequencing of the libraries was performed with 100 bp reads on an Illumina HiSeq2000. Concerning the study's data processing: Raw data were processed with SOAPnuke, discarding reads with adapters, uncalled bases, mean Phred below 15, or no exact constant-primer or identifier match. COPE v1.2.5 was used to merge the high-quality paired reads, and each unique nucleotide sequence was defined as a clonotype. MiTCR v1.1 was used to align the clonotypes against IMGT TRBV, TRBD and TRBJ reference segments. Only V-J combinations with frequency above 0.0001, covering 99% to 99.2% of repertoires, were analysed. A TCS score was defined as the ratio of F50 (clonal expansion) to E x V (chaos), with BLOSUM62-based TCRdist applied between CDR3 peptides within each V-J. Welch's t-statistics and random forest reduced roughly 540 V-J features to 13, which were used in a naive Bayes classifier (R e1071). TCRdb cleaned the public reads at Q25 with fastp, built clones with MiXCR and kept in-frame beta chains. Identical CDR3 protein sequences are pooled into one entry, listed with their most common genes and DNA. These V and J calls originate from TCRdb's pipeline instead of the authors' own analysis. This sample lists some 760,000 distinct CDR3 sequences; 13% to 15% were detected once. Roughly 10% of the sample belongs to the ten largest clones.

From its cysteine to its phenylalanine, the CDR3 spans 13 amino acids. The read is trimmed to its CDR3 DNA, 39 bases read in frame from base 1. At the junction V is shortened by 6 bases and J by 9 bases, with 17 bases in between. CDR1 and CDR2 are drawn from the germline V gene: SNHLY, FYNNEI. This clonotype was detected ten times or more. Its antigen target is currently unknown. No much larger clone is present one base from it, and per-base qualities are unavailable. The V gene is TRBV2 and the J gene is TRBJ2-5; the D element might be TRBD1 or TRBD2, as each aligns at 5 bases. Material for sequencing was blood. This TCR derives from a young woman with Graves' hyperthyroidism. The sequence in DNA is TGTGCCAGCAGCGGGACGGCCCTTAAGGCCCAGTACTTC. This yields the protein CASSGTALKAQYF.